This T cell receptor beta chain was profiled in a study of cytomegalovirus exposure and HLA in healthy donors. This CDR3 spans 13 amino acids. The V segment lost 3 bases and the J segment 6 bases; nucleotides outside the gene matches: 5. From germline, CDR1 is KGHSH and CDR2 LQKENI. Amplification used 60 Vbeta primers and 13 Jbeta primers. Only in-frame clones appear in the TCRdb table, and some are missing; sequencing was by immunoSEQ multiplex PCR. The sample holds approximately 150,000 clones; over 65% are singletons and the top ten take about 13%. Sequencing input: PBMCs. This clonotype originated in a man aged 35 to 55 in good health and CMV-seropositive. V gene TRBV18 combines with J gene TRBJ2-7, with 7 bases that match TRBD1. The CDR3 region is CASSPETGSEQYF. The CDR3 DNA follows: TGTGCCAGCTCACCTGAGACAGGGTCCGAGCAGTACTTC.